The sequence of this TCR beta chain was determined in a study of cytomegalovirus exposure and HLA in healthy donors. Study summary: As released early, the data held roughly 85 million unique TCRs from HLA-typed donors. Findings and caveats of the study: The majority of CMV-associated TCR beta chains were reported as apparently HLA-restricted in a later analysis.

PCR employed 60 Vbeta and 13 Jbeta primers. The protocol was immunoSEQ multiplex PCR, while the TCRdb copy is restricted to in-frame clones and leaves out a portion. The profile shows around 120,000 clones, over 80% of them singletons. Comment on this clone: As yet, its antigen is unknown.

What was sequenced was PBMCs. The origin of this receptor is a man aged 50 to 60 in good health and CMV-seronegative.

CDR3 in amino acids: CASSAGTGSGANVLTF. CDR3 bases: TGTGCCAGCAGCGCCGGGACAGGGTCTGGGGCCAACGTCCTGACTTTC. This chain connects TRBV7-2 to TRBJ2-6; 9 nucleotides agree with TRBD1. This CDR3 spans 16 amino acids. Germline V gene data show CDR1 as SGHTA and CDR2 as FQGNSA. The V gene end was trimmed by 5 bases and the J gene end by 1 base; junction bases not matched to a gene: 3.